One and the same sample provided the 21 T cell receptor beta chains below, sequenced in a study of control samples from healthy donors and cancer patients. Assay used: immunoSEQ multiplex PCR; TCRdb lists only in-frame clones, some missing. The sample has about 130,000 clones, around nine tenths seen once. The sequencing sample was made of blood. Receptors were obtained from a man between 18 and 29 years old in good health.

This chain joins TRBV18 and TRBJ1-4; perhaps TRBD1 as D (5 bases). Germline-derived CDR1 and CDR2 are KGHSH and LQKENI. The V end was cut by 3 bases, the J end by 4 bases, with 9 bases between. The CDR3 totals 14 residues. CDR3 in amino acids: CASSPDTFNEKLFF. The CDR3 DNA follows: TGTGCCAGCTCACCGGACACCTTTAATGAAAAACTGTTTTTT.

The V gene is TRBV3-1 (or the pseudogene TRBV3-2), the J gene TRBJ1-3; D possibly corresponds to TRBD1 (6 bases). Germline values: CDR1 LGHDT, CDR2 YNNKEL (reference sequence). This CDR3 has 15 amino acids. Trimming took 4 bases from V and 3 from J, leaving 13 bases between them. For the CDR3, the DNA is TGTGCCAGCAGCCTAGGGGGAATGGGTGGAAACACCATATATTTT. Its protein product is CASSLGGMGGNTIYF.

The chain combines TRBV27 with TRBJ1-4, with TRBD1 as a possible D gene (6 bases). The CDR3 has 14 residues. Trimming cost V 4 bases and J 4 bases, with 10 bases left between them. The V gene's germline CDR1 is MNHEY and CDR2 SMNVEV (reference sequence). The CDR3 loop is CASSWTALNEKLFF. In DNA, the CDR3 is TGTGCCAGCAGTTGGACAGCTCTTAATGAAAAACTGTTTTTT.

J is TRBJ1-5 and V is TRBV27; D might be TRBD1 (5 bases). Per the germline V gene, CDR1 is MNHEY and CDR2 is SMNVEV (reference sequence). Trimming took 6 bases from V and 7 from J, leaving 22 bases between them. CDR3 length: 16 residues. The CDR3 DNA reads as TGTGCCAGCAGCCGAAATGGAGCAGGGCTTGGGCAGCCCCAGCATTTT. It codes for CASSRNGAGLGQPQHF.

This chain links TRBV19 with TRBJ2-3; D possibly uses TRBD1 or TRBD2 (5 bases each). The CDR3 has 14 residues. The germline V gene has CDR1 LNHDA and CDR2 SQIVND (reference sequence). V lost 1 base, J lost 9 bases, and 14 bases lay in between. The CDR3 sequence is CASSIGGTPGTQYF. The CDR3 DNA sequence: TGTGCCAGTAGTATAGGGGGGACCCCCGGGACGCAGTATTTT.

The chain couples TRBV25-1 to TRBJ2-2; D unresolved. In germline, CDR1 is MGHDK, CDR2 SYGVNS. V lost 5 bases and J lost 5, with 9 bases in between. This CDR3 is built from 13 residues. In nucleotides, the CDR3 is TGTGCCAGCAGTCCCAGAAGGACCGGGGAGCTGTTTTTT. Its translation: CASSPRRTGELFF.

The chain has TRBV3-1 (or the pseudogene TRBV3-2) and TRBJ2-5, with D tentatively TRBD2 (5 bases). V lost 0 bases to trimming and J lost 5 bases, with 10 bases between them. The CDR3 covers 14 residues. Germline-derived CDR1 and CDR2 are LGHDT and YNNKEL (reference sequence). The CDR3 nucleotides read TGTGCCAGCAGCCAAGATGAGGGCGCGGAGACCCAGTACTTC. This gives the protein CASSQDEGAETQYF.

CDR3 in amino acids: CATSDPRAADTQYF. CDR3 nucleotides: TGTGCCACCAGTGATCCGAGGGCCGCAGATACGCAGTATTTT. The chain carries TRBV24-1 and TRBJ2-3, with D perhaps matching TRBD2 (5 bases). Trimming cost V 3 bases and J 4 bases, with 10 bases left between them. Germline V gene data show CDR1 as KGHDR and CDR2 as SFDVKD. The CDR3 extends over 14 amino acids.

V usage is TRBV28 and J usage is TRBJ1-4; D not certain. Germline loops: CDR1 MDHEN, CDR2 SYDVKM. The length of the CDR3 is 15 residues. V lost 5 bases to trimming and J lost 13 bases, with 23 bases between them. CDR3 sequence: CASSPLLDGEVGLFF. Written as DNA, the CDR3 is TGTGCCAGCAGTCCCCTCCTGGACGGGGAGGTCGGACTGTTTTTT. Looking up the rest from reference TRBV28 and TRBJ1-4 gives the full variable domain: DVKVTQSSRYLVKRTGEKVFLECVQDMDHENMFWYRQDPGLGLRLIYFSYDVKMKEKGDIPEGYSVSREKKERFSLILESASTNQTSMYLCASSPLLDGEVGLFFGSGTQLSVL.

The chain is built from TRBV2 and TRBJ2-1; tentative D call: TRBD2 (5 bases). Trimming pared 2 bases from V and 9 bases from J, leaving 5 bases between. Germline CDR1 reads SNHLY; CDR2 reads FYNNEI. The CDR3 is 11 amino acids. CDR3 region: CASSERGEQFF. In DNA, the CDR3 is TGTGCCAGCAGTGAACGGGGTGAGCAGTTCTTC.

CDR3 bases: TGTGCCAGCAGCCGATATCCAGGGTCCACTGAAGCTTTCTTT. Its translation is CASSRYPGSTEAFF. The chain carries TRBV3-1 (or the pseudogene TRBV3-2) and TRBJ1-1; possible D gene TRBD1, 5 bases. The germline gives CDR1 LGHDT, CDR2 YNNKEL (reference sequence). V was pared by 4 bases and J by 4 bases, with 13 bases between. CDR3 length equals 14 residues.

The rearrangement uses TRBV6-1 and TRBJ1-3, with D unresolved. Germline CDR1 and CDR2: MNHNS and SASEGT. The CDR3 spans 13 residues. The V and J ends lost 3 bases and 11 bases respectively, with 14 bases between them. The CDR3 DNA sequence: TGTGCCAGCAGTGAGGTGATAGGGTGGGCCATATATTTT. It codes for CASSEVIGWAIYF.

J is TRBJ2-1 and V is TRBV7-2; no clear D. Trimming took off 3 bases at V and 5 bases at J, with 14 bases between the two ends. The germline CDR1 and CDR2 sequences are SGHTA and FQGNSA. The CDR3 has 15 amino acids. This CDR3 reads CASSFYPTLDNEQFF. CDR3 sequence (DNA): TGTGCCAGCAGCTTTTACCCTACCCTAGACAATGAGCAGTTCTTC.

The gene calls are TRBV14 and TRBJ2-5; TRBD2 matches at 11 bases. The germline V gene encodes CDR1 SGHDN and CDR2 FVKESK. The CDR3 sequence is 15 residues long. Trimming removed 4 bases from V and 4 bases from J; junction bases left unmatched: 5. The CDR3 region is CASSRGGLAAETQYF. Here the CDR3 DNA reads TGTGCCAGCAGCCGAGGGGGACTAGCGGCAGAGACCCAGTACTTC.

The rearrangement joins TRBV30 to TRBJ2-7, with a possible D match to TRBD1 (5 bases). Trimming cost V 2 bases and J 3 bases, with 8 bases left between them. The CDR3 runs to 12 residues. Per germline, CDR1 GTSNPN and CDR2 SVGIG (reference sequence). The CDR3 DNA follows: TGTGCCTGGAGTATTGACAGCTACGAGCAGTACGTC. Protein product: CAWSIDSYEQYV.

The chain links TRBV27 to TRBJ1-4; possible D gene TRBD1, 6 bases. The CDR3 spans 14 residues. Trimming took 6 bases from V and 8 from J, leaving 16 bases between them. Germline values: CDR1 MNHEY, CDR2 SMNVEV (reference sequence). The CDR3 coding sequence is TGTGCCAGCAGCCGCGACAGGTCGCGGGAAAAACTGTTTTTT. Its translation: CASSRDRSREKLFF.

The table lists this clone with a count of one. This sequence joins TRBV29-1 and TRBJ1-4, with 10 nucleotides matching TRBD1. This CDR3 contains 14 residues. Germline values: CDR1 SQVTM, CDR2 ANQGSEA. V gave up 7 bases and J gave up 4 bases; unmatched junction bases: 6. In DNA form, the CDR3 reads TGCAGCGCCAGAGGGACAGGGGATAATGAAAAACTGTTTTTT. Its protein product is CSARGTGDNEKLFF.

This clone has only one observation. The chain employs TRBV15 and TRBJ1-1; D ambiguous. Trimming left V 4 bases short and J 1 base short, with 13 bases between. Germline-derived CDR1 and CDR2 are LNHNV and YYDKDF (reference sequence). The CDR3 length is 15 residues. The CDR3 DNA reads TGTGCCACCAGCATAATCTTGACGGGGAACACTGAAGCTTTCTTT. Translating gives CATSIILTGNTEAFF.

Details on this clone: At one boundary the junction diverges from the germline segment, which might be a read error. The J gene is TRBJ1-3, the V gene TRBV11-2, with D unresolved. The CDR3 loop spans 13 amino acids. Germline values: CDR1 SGHAT, CDR2 FQNNGV. The CDR3 DNA sequence: TGTGCCAGCACCTCTTTTTTTGGAGACACCATATATTTT. Amino acids: CASTSFFGDTIYF.

The rearrangement uses TRBV5-6 and TRBJ1-4; D ambiguous. This CDR3 comprises 13 residues. V was shortened by 0 bases and J by 8 bases, with 8 bases between the two germline ends. CDR1 and CDR2 (germline): SGHDT, YYEEEE. The CDR3 region is CASSLVPGEKLFF. The CDR3 region has the DNA TGTGCCAGCAGCTTGGTTCCGGGGGAAAAACTGTTTTTT.

The V call is TRBV5-5, the J call TRBJ2-2, with 13 bases identical to TRBD2. The CDR3 spans 18 residues. Germline lookup yields CDR1 SGHKS and CDR2 YYEKEE (reference sequence). After removal of 4 bases from V and 4 bases from J, the junction contained 10 bases not matched to a gene. The DNA of the CDR3 is TGTGCCAGCAGCCCCAGGACTAGCGGGAGTGTTAGCACCGGGGAGCTGTTTTTT. Its translation: CASSPRTSGSVSTGELFF.